These 22 T cell receptor beta chains were all obtained from the same sample, sequenced in a study of human thymus T cells. Resected material from corrective heart surgery provided the thymus tissue analysed. TCRdb's table, derived via immunoSEQ multiplex PCR, lists solely in-frame clones and lacks some. The table shows some 130,000 clones, with around 94% occurring only once. The sample taken for sequencing was thymus tissue. The receptors come from a boy younger than two with a congenital heart defect but otherwise immunologically healthy.

The rearrangement links TRBV19 to TRBJ1-2, with TRBD1 as a possible D gene (6 bases). The CDR3 sequence is 15 residues long. Germline assignment: CDR1 LNHDA and CDR2 SQIVND (reference sequence). V was trimmed by 5 bases and J by 2 bases, leaving 15 bases between them. The CDR3 region is CASSARRRGNYGYTF. DNA of the CDR3: TGTGCCAGTAGTGCCCGACGGAGGGGGAACTATGGCTACACCTTC.

This clone appeared once. The chain joins TRBV4-3 to TRBJ2-3, with D maybe TRBD2 (7 bases). The CDR3 is 20 amino acids. Trimming left V 3 bases short and J 2 bases short, with 27 bases between. CDR1 LGHNA and CDR2 YSLEER come from the germline V gene. The CDR3 sequence is CASSQQKSGGRYSNTDTQYF. Written as DNA, the CDR3 is TGCGCCAGCAGCCAGCAGAAGTCCGGGGGGCGGTATTCGAACACAGATACGCAGTATTTT.

The chain couples TRBV18 to TRBJ2-2, with TRBD1 as a possible D gene (5 bases). Trimming pared 3 bases from V and 1 base from J, leaving 6 bases between. The CDR3 spans 14 residues. CDR1 is KGHSH and CDR2 is LQKENI in the germline V gene. The DNA of the CDR3 is TGTGCCAGCTCACCCCAGGGGAACACCGGGGAGCTGTTTTTT. Its translation: CASSPQGNTGELFF.

CDR3 DNA: TGTGCCAGCAGCTTAGCTCCCAGGGGGCGCGGAGAGACCCAGTACTTC. Translation: CASSLAPRGRGETQYF. This sequence joins TRBV7-2 and TRBJ2-5; 8 nucleotides agree with TRBD1. CDR1 and CDR2 from the germline V gene are SGHTA and FQGNSA. CDR3 length equals 16 residues. The V segment lost 0 bases and the J segment 4 bases; nucleotides outside the gene matches: 7.

The rearrangement uses TRBV28 and TRBJ1-2; D unresolved. Deletions cut 3 bases from V and 8 bases from J, with 22 bases between. Germline loops: CDR1 MDHEN, CDR2 SYDVKM. This CDR3 contains 16 residues. The CDR3 loop is CASSFGLDGGRWGYTF. The CDR3 bases are TGTGCCAGCAGTTTCGGGTTGGATGGAGGGCGTTGGGGCTACACCTTC.

The CDR3 here is CASSLLWNEQFF. The CDR3 DNA reads TGTGCCAGCAGCTTACTATGGAATGAGCAGTTCTTC. This chain links TRBV7-9 with TRBJ2-1; no clear D. V was shortened by 2 bases and J by 7 bases, with 6 bases between the two germline ends. Germline V gene data show CDR1 as SEHNR and CDR2 as FQNEAQ (reference sequence). The CDR3 sequence is 12 residues long.

The rearrangement uses TRBV27 and TRBJ1-1; D is uncertain. The germline V and J ends were trimmed by 2 bases and 0 bases, with 7 bases remaining between them. The CDR3 covers 14 residues. The germline V gene has CDR1 MNHEY and CDR2 SMNVEV (reference sequence). This chain's CDR3 is CASSLSTVNTEAFF. The CDR3 nucleotides are TGTGCCAGCAGTTTAAGTACAGTGAACACTGAAGCTTTCTTT.

The gene calls are TRBV21-1 and TRBJ2-3; TRBD1 is the table's D call, not checked against the DNA. TRBV21-1 is deemed a pseudogene. The CDR3 is 17 residues long. The CDR3 nucleotides read TGTGCCAGCAGCAAAGAAGGGGAGACAGGACGCACAGATACGCAGTATTTT. Its translation is CASSKEGETGRTDTQYF.

V is TRBV28 and J is TRBJ2-2, with TRBD2 as a possible D gene (6 bases). V was shortened by 2 bases and J by 8 bases, with 15 bases between the two germline ends. The CDR3 runs to 15 residues. Looked up from germline, CDR1 is MDHEN and CDR2 is SYDVKM. Written as DNA, the CDR3 is TGTGCCAGCAGTTTAGCCCCAAGGGAGGAGGGGGAGCTGTTTTTT. It codes for CASSLAPREEGELFF.

The rearrangement uses TRBV4-2 and TRBJ2-7, with 15 bases identical to TRBD2. CDR1 is LGHNA and CDR2 is YNFKEQ in the germline V gene. V was pared by 2 bases and J by 3 bases, with 2 bases of the junction left unmatched. The CDR3 length is 16 residues. The CDR3 bases are TGTGCCAGCAGCCAAACGGGACTAGCGGGGGGCTACGAGCAGTACTTC. Its translation is CASSQTGLAGGYEQYF.

The gene calls are TRBV27 and TRBJ2-6, with TRBD1 matching 8 bases. This CDR3 is built from 16 residues. Looked up from germline, CDR1 is MNHEY and CDR2 is SMNVEV (reference sequence). Germline trimming cut 8 bases from V and 0 bases from J; bases unmatched to any gene: 6. The CDR3 protein is CASRQGSGSGANVLTF. CDR3 nucleotide sequence: TGTGCCAGCCGACAGGGGTCAGGCTCTGGGGCCAACGTCCTGACTTTC.

This chain joins TRBV7-2 and TRBJ2-5; tentatively, D is TRBD2 (5 bases). Germline CDR1 and CDR2: SGHTA and FQGNSA. V gave up 5 bases and J gave up 3 bases, with 13 bases separating them. The CDR3 is made up of 14 amino acids. The CDR3 spells CASSPGPREETQYF. In DNA, the CDR3 is TGTGCCAGCAGCCCCGGGCCGAGGGAAGAGACCCAGTACTTC. Using reference TRBV7-2 and TRBJ2-5 for the parts outside the CDR3, the full variable domain is GAGVSQSPSNKVTEKGKDVELRCDPISGHTALYWYRQSLGQGLEFLIYFQGNSAPDKSGLPSDRFSAERTGGSVSTLTIQRTQQEDSAVYLCASSPGPREETQYFGPGTRLLVL.

The chain links TRBV28 to TRBJ2-3, with 12 bases that match TRBD2. The trim removed 5 bases at V and 2 bases at J, leaving 5 bases unmatched. Per germline, CDR1 MDHEN and CDR2 SYDVKM. There are 16 residues in the CDR3. The CDR3 DNA reads as TGTGCCAGCAGTCCCCGACTAGCGGGGGTCACAGATACGCAGTATTTT. As protein: CASSPRLAGVTDTQYF. Full variable domain (rest looked up from reference TRBV28 and TRBJ2-3): DVKVTQSSRYLVKRTGEKVFLECVQDMDHENMFWYRQDPGLGLRLIYFSYDVKMKEKGDIPEGYSVSREKKERFSLILESASTNQTSMYLCASSPRLAGVTDTQYFGPGTRLTVL.

Here the CDR3 DNA reads TGTGCCAGTAGAAGCGCGCCGACAGGGTACACTGAAGCTTTCTTT. Amino acid sequence: CASRSAPTGYTEAFF. The chain joins TRBV19 to TRBJ1-1; 7 bases are shared with TRBD1. The CDR3 contains 15 residues. Germline assignment: CDR1 LNHDA and CDR2 SQIVND (reference sequence). V trimming: 6 bases; J trimming: 3 bases; junction bases outside the gene matches: 10.

The J gene is TRBJ1-1, the V gene TRBV6-6; 7 nucleotides align to TRBD1. V lost 0 bases and J lost 0; bases outside the gene matches: 1. This CDR3 is built from 15 residues. Germline V gene data show CDR1 as MNHNY and CDR2 as SVGAGI (reference sequence). The CDR3 DNA reads as TGTGCCAGCAGTTACTCGACAGGGATGAACACTGAAGCTTTCTTT. Protein sequence: CASSYSTGMNTEAFF.

V usage is TRBV18 and J usage is TRBJ1-2; 7 nucleotides align to TRBD1. CDR1 and CDR2 from the germline V gene are KGHSH and LQKENI. Trimming cost V 0 bases and J 8 bases; bases outside gene matches: 18. CDR3 length: 18 residues. CDR3 sequence (DNA): TGTGCCAGCTCACCACCGTTAAAGCCGAGAGGGGGCGCGAAAGGCTACACCTTC. Its translation is CASSPPLKPRGGAKGYTF.

This rearrangement joins TRBV7-2 to TRBJ2-5; weak D call: TRBD2 (7 bases). Trimming shortened V by 3 bases and J by 2 bases, and 16 bases separated the two germline ends. This CDR3 has 16 amino acids. The germline CDR1 and CDR2 sequences are SGHTA and FQGNSA. Here the CDR3 reads CASSLGGGPGQETQYF. The DNA for the CDR3 is TGTGCCAGCAGCTTGGGCGGGGGCCCAGGGCAAGAGACCCAGTACTTC.

This clone showed up just once. The V call is TRBV5-6, the J call TRBJ2-2, with D maybe TRBD2 (5 bases). With 0 bases removed from V and 3 bases from J, the gap between germline ends came to 12 bases. CDR1 and CDR2 from the germline V gene are SGHDT and YYEEEE. The CDR3 runs to 16 residues. CDR3 DNA sequence: TGTGCCAGCAGCTTGGGGGAGTTCTGGCACACCGGGGAGCTGTTTTTT. This sequence encodes CASSLGEFWHTGELFF.

The J gene is TRBJ2-3, the V gene TRBV13; TRBD2 aligns across 7 bases. The junction had 10 bases not matched to a gene; V was cut back by 5 bases and J by 5 bases. CDR1 is PRHDT and CDR2 is FYEKMQ in the germline V gene (reference sequence). This CDR3 comprises 15 residues. The CDR3 coding sequence is TGTGCCAGCAGCCCGGCTGTAGCGGGCCGAGATACGCAGTATTTT. Protein: CASSPAVAGRDTQYF.

The rearrangement links TRBV29-1 to TRBJ2-5, with a possible D match to TRBD1 (6 bases). The CDR3 has 11 residues. Germline assignment: CDR1 SQVTM and CDR2 ANQGSEA. V was shortened by 6 bases and J by 6 bases, with 11 bases between the two germline ends. CDR3 loop: CSVERGKTQYF. The CDR3 DNA sequence: TGCAGCGTCGAGAGGGGGAAGACCCAGTACTTC.

The chain has TRBV5-5 and TRBJ2-7, with 8 bases fitting TRBD1. V was clipped by 4 bases and J by 3 bases; unmatched bases: 0. The germline V gene has CDR1 SGHKS and CDR2 YYEKEE (reference sequence). This CDR3 spans 12 amino acids. The CDR3 reads CASSGQGYEQYF. CDR3 coding DNA: TGTGCCAGCAGCGGACAGGGCTACGAGCAGTACTTC.

The rearrangement links TRBV12-5 to TRBJ2-5, with TRBD1 identical over 10 bases. J was trimmed by 0 bases and V by 2 bases; bases with no gene match: 12. Per the germline V gene, CDR1 is LGHNT and CDR2 is FRNRAP. There are 19 residues in the CDR3. The CDR3 here is CASGLCLFTGQGNQETQYF. In nucleotides, the CDR3 is TGTGCTAGTGGTTTGTGCCTATTCACGGGACAGGGGAACCAAGAGACCCAGTACTTC.